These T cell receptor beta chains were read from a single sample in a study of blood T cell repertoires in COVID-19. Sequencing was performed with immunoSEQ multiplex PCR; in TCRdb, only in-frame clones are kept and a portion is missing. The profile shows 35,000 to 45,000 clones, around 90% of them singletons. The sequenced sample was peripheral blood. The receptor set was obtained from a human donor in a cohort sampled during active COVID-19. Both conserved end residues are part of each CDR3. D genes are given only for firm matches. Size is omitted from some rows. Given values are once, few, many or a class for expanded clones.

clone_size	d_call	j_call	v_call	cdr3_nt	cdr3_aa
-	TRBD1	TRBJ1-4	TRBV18	TGTGCCAGCTCACCTCTTGGGACAGGGCTTAATGAAAAACTGTTTTTT	CASSPLGTGLNEKLFF
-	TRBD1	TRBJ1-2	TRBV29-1	TGCAGCGTTGCGACAGGGAACTATGGCTACACCTTC	CSVATGNYGYTF
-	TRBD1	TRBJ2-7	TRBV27	TGTGCCAGCAGTTTAGAGGGGACAGGGTCCTACGAGCAGTACTTC	CASSLEGTGSYEQYF
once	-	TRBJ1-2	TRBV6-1	TGTGCCAGCAGTGAATCGGACAGATACCATGGCTACACCTTC	CASSESDRYHGYTF
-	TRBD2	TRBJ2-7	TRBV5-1	TGCGCCAGCAGATCGGTCGCTAGCGGGGGAAAGGAGCAGTACTTC	CASRSVASGGKEQYF
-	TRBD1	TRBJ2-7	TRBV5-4	TGTGCCAGCACTCCCGGGACAGGGGGCTTCGAGCAGTACTTC	CASTPGTGGFEQYF
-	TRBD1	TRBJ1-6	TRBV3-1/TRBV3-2	TGTGCCAGCAGCCAACTGGGGACAGGGACCTCACCCCTCCACTTT	CASSQLGTGTSPLHF
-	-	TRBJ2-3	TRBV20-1	TGCAGTGCTAGTAAAGTTACTAGCACAGATACGCAGTATTTT	CSASKVTSTDTQYF
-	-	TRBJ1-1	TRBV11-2	TGTGCCAGCAGCTTATCAGTAGGGAGGGTTGGGTACACTGAAGCTTTCTTT	CASSLSVGRVGYTEAFF
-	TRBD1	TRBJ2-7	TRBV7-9	TGTGCCAGCAGCTTCGACAGGGGAAGGGGGGAGCAGTACTTC	CASSFDRGRGEQYF
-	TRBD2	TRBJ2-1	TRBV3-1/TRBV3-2	TGTGCCAGCAGCCAAGTGGCGGGGGGGTACTACAATGAGCAGTTCTTC	CASSQVAGGYYNEQFF
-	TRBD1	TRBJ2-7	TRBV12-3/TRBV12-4	TGTGCCAGCAGTCTGACAGGGGCCTACGAGCAGTACTTC	CASSLTGAYEQYF
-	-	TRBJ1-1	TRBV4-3	TGCGCCAGCAGCCAAGATTGGGGAGGAGGCACTGAAGCTTTCTTT	CASSQDWGGGTEAFF
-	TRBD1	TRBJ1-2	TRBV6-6	TGTGCCAGCAGTTACCCCCGGACAGGTGAAGGCTACACCTTC	CASSYPRTGEGYTF
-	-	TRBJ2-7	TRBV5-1	TGCGCCAGCAGCTTAGGGGTTTTGGGCTACGAGCAGTACTTC	CASSLGVLGYEQYF
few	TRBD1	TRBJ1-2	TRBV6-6	TGTGCCAGCAGCCACGGGGGACAGGGGTTTGGCTACACCTTC	CASSHGGQGFGYTF
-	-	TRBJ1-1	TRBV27	TGTGCCAGCAGTCTGACATTCGGGGGGACTGAAGCTTTCTTT	CASSLTFGGTEAFF
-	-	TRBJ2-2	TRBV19	TGTGCCAGCTCAGACAAGAACACCGGGGAGCTGTTTTTT	CASSDKNTGELFF
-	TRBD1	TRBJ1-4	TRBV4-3	TGCGCCAGCAGCCAAGACCCTGGGACAGGGGCCACCTCAAATGAAAAACTGTTTTTT	CASSQDPGTGATSNEKLFF
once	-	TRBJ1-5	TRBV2	TGTGCCAGCAGTGCAGGACACATGGTCGATCCGCCCCAGCATTTT	CASSAGHMVDPPQHF
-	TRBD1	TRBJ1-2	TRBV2	TGTGCCAGCAGTGAATGGACAGGGAAGATTGATGGCTACACCTTC	CASSEWTGKIDGYTF
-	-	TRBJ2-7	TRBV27	TGTGCCAGCAGTTTCCGCCCCGGGTCCTACGAGCAGTACTTC	CASSFRPGSYEQYF
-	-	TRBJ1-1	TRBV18	TGTGCCAGCTCACTGGGCATGAACACTGAAGCTTTCTTT	CASSLGMNTEAFF
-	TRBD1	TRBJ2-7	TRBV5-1	TGCGCCAGCAGCATAGGACAGGGGATGATACCCTACGAGCAGTACTTC	CASSIGQGMIPYEQYF
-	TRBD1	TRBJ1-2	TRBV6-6	TGTGCCAGCAGTCTAGGGACAGGGGCGGCTAACTATGGCTACACCTTC	CASSLGTGAANYGYTF
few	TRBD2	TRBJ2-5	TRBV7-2	TGTGCCAGCAGCTTAGGTCGGACTAGCGGGGGGGATCAAGAGACCCAGTACTTC	CASSLGRTSGGDQETQYF
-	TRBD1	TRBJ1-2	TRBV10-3	TGTGCCATCAGTGAGACTAAACAGGGGAGAGCTAACTATGGCTACACCTTC	CAISETKQGRANYGYTF
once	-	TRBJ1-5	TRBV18	TGTGCCAGCTCACCCTCGGACAGCTTCAATCAGCCCCAGCATTTT	CASSPSDSFNQPQHF
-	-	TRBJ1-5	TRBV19	TGTGCCAGTAGTAGCCGGTCCGACAGTTATAGCAATCAGCCCCAGCATTTT	CASSSRSDSYSNQPQHF
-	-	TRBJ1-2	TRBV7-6	TGTGCCAGCAGCTTAGACCCGGGGGGAAACTATGGCTACACCTTC	CASSLDPGGNYGYTF
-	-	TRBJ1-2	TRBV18	TGTGCCAGCTCACTCCGGACAGACCTCTATGGCTACACCTTC	CASSLRTDLYGYTF
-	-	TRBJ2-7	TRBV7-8	TGTGCCAGCAGCTCAGACCCGGACTTCTCGACCTACGAGCAGTACTTC	CASSSDPDFSTYEQYF
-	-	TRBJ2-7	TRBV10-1	TGCGCCAGCAGTGACGTGGGGGCCCCGACCTACGAGCAGTACTTC	CASSDVGAPTYEQYF
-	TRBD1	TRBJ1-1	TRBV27	TGTGCCAGCAGTTTATATGAGGGGACAGGGAAAAACACTGAAGCTTTCTTT	CASSLYEGTGKNTEAFF
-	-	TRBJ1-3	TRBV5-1	TGCGCCAGCAGCTTACACAGGGCGATCTCTGGAAACACCATATATTTT	CASSLHRAISGNTIYF
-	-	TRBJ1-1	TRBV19	TGTGCCAGTAGTGGGAATCGGGGCACTGAAGCTTTCTTT	CASSGNRGTEAFF
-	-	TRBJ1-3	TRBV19	TGTGCCAGTAACCCCGCAGGGCGGTACACCATATATTTT	CASNPAGRYTIYF
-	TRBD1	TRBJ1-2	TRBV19	TGTGCCAGTAGTGTCAGGGGGTCGGACTATGGCTACACCTTC	CASSVRGSDYGYTF
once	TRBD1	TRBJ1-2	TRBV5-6	TGTGCCAGCAGCAGTCGACAGGGGGCGGAAAACTATGGCTACACCTTC	CASSSRQGAENYGYTF
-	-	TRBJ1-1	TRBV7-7	TGTGCCAGCAGTCCTTGGTCGGGGGGGACTGAAGCTTTCTTT	CASSPWSGGTEAFF
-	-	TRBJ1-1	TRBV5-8	TGTGCCAGCAGCCTGAGAGGCGCCCGGGTAGCTTTCTTT	CASSLRGARVAFF
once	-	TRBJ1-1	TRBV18	TGTGCCAGCTCCTTAATAACAGTTCCGAACACTGAAGCTTTCTTT	CASSLITVPNTEAFF
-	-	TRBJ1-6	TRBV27	TGTGCCAGCAGTTTCAGGGTGAATAATTCACCCCTCCACTTT	CASSFRVNNSPLHF
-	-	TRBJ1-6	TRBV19	TGTGCCAGTAGTACTAGAGGGATCTATAATTCACCCCTCCACTTT	CASSTRGIYNSPLHF
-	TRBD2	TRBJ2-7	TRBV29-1	TGCAGCGCCGGGGGGACCTACGAGCAGTACTTC	CSAGGTYEQYF
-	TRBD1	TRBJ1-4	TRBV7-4	TGTGCCAGCAGCGGACGGACAGGGAAGTGTGCAACTAATGAAAAACTGTTTTTT	CASSGRTGKCATNEKLFF
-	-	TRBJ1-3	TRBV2	TGTGCCAGCAGCCTGTGGGGGGAAGGTGGAAACACCATATATTTT	CASSLWGEGGNTIYF
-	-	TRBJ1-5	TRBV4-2	TGTGCCAGCAGCCAAGAGGAAAGCGGGGCAGGTCAGCCCCAGCATTTT	CASSQEESGAGQPQHF
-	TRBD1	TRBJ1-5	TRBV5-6	TGTGCCAGCAGCCTAGGGACAGGTTATAGCAATCAGCCCCAGCATTTT	CASSLGTGYSNQPQHF
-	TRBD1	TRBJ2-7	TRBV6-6	TGTGCCAGCAGTTACCCCTCGACAGGGGGCCTCTACGAGCAGTACTTC	CASSYPSTGGLYEQYF